This TCR beta chain is drawn from a study of Graves' ophthalmopathy and Graves' hyperthyroidism. RNA transcripts yielded amplified TCR beta CDR3 regions. RT-PCR with HTBI primers came first, then second-round multiplex PCR. MiXCR, run by TCRdb on the multiplex PCR reads, gives a single entry per CDR3 protein. The data hold about 400,000 distinct CDR3 sequences, with 15% to 20% observed a single time. This clonotype was seen many times. Germline V gene sequence: CDR1 MNHEY, CDR2 SVGAGI. V was shortened by 4 bases and J by 0 bases, with 13 bases between the two germline ends. The CDR3 contains 15 residues. Certain patients were not enrolled. These were patients with other autoimmune diseases, uncontrolled infections, pregnancy or lactation.

The chain uses TRBV6-5 and TRBJ2-7; D is perhaps TRBD2 (6 bases). This clonotype was obtained from a woman under 30 with Graves' ophthalmopathy. Sequences were obtained from peripheral blood. The CDR3 sequence: CASSSWGLSSYEQYF. The CDR3 nucleotides are TGTGCCAGCAGTTCCTGGGGACTCAGCTCCTACGAGCAGTACTTC.